Following are 21 T cell receptor beta chains from one sample sequenced in a study of regulatory T cells in long-lasting Graves disease. Time point: newly diagnosed GD, antithyroid drugs for less than 3 months. RNA extracted from PBMCs served as the sequencing template. Construction of the TCR beta libraries employed iRepertoire HTBI primers in conjunction with Arm-PCR of CDR3 regions. TCRdb itself ran the multiplex PCR reads through MiXCR, one entry per CDR3 protein. The sample includes 550,000 to 700,000 distinct CDR3 sequences, roughly a sixth of them seen just once. The same data also went into a second study, on T cells in Graves' hyperthyroidism and ophthalmopathy.

The starting material was peripheral blood mononuclear cells (PBMCs), obtained at new diagnosis, from a patient treated with antithyroid drugs. Receptor source: a man between 18 and 29 years old with Graves disease.

In its sample, this clonotype was seen many times. This chain uses TRBV18 with TRBJ2-1; either TRBD1 or TRBD2 may supply D (5 bases each). CDR3 size: 15 residues. The germline V gene has CDR1 KGHSH and CDR2 LQKENI. V lost 3 bases, J lost 4 bases, and 13 bases lay in between. The CDR3 DNA is TGTGCCAGCTCACCTGGGGGTGGATTTTACAATGAGCAGTTCTTC. Its translation: CASSPGGGFYNEQFF. The whole variable domain, filled in from reference TRBV18 and TRBJ2-1, reads NAGVMQNPRHLVRRRGQEARLRCSPMKGHSHVYWYRQLPEEGLKFMVYLQKENIIDESGMPKERFSAEFPKEGPSILRIQQVVRGDSAAYFCASSPGGGFYNEQFFGPGTRLTVL.

The rearrangement links TRBV3-1 to TRBJ2-5; maybe TRBD2 (6 bases). Germline CDR1 LGHDT, CDR2 YNNKEL (reference sequence). The V and J ends lost 7 bases and 6 bases respectively, with 24 bases between them. The CDR3 loop spans 16 amino acids. Here the CDR3 DNA reads TGTGCCAGCACCCCAGAGCCGGGAGTGGGGTGGAAGACCCAGTACTTC. Amino acids: CASTPEPGVGWKTQYF.

This clonotype was recorded many times. V and J are TRBV5-1 and TRBJ2-1, with a tentative D call TRBD2 (7 bases). Germline assignment: CDR1 SGHRS and CDR2 YFSETQ. This CDR3 spans 16 amino acids. Trimming took 6 bases from V and 0 from J, leaving 16 bases between them. The CDR3 is CASISGGGRSYNEQFF. DNA of the CDR3: TGCGCCAGCATCTCAGGCGGGGGCCGCTCCTACAATGAGCAGTTCTTC. Complete variable domain (other parts from reference TRBV5-1 and TRBJ2-1): KAGVTQTPRYLIKTRGQQVTLSCSPISGHRSVSWYQQTPGQGLQFLFEYFSETQRNKGNFPGRFSGRQFSNSRSEMNVSTLELGDSALYLCASISGGGRSYNEQFFGPGTRLTVL.

The sample holds many counts of this clonotype. At one boundary the junction diverges from the germline segment, which might be a read error. The rearrangement joins TRBV7-7 to TRBJ2-1; possibly TRBD1 for D (6 bases). The CDR3 is 17 residues long. Germline CDR1 SSHAT, CDR2 FNYEAQ (reference sequence). CDR3 amino acids: CASSPAGTRPSYNEQFF. In DNA, the CDR3 is TGTGCTAGCAGCCCAGCCGGGACACGTCCTTCCTACAATGAGCAGTTCTTC. Full variable domain (missing parts from reference TRBV7-7 and TRBJ2-1): GAGVSQSPRYKVTKRGQDVTLRCDPISSHATLYWYQQALGQGPEFLTYFNYEAQPDKSGLPSDRFSAERPEGSISTLTIQRTEQRDSAMYRCASSPAGTRPSYNEQFFGPGTRLTVL.

This clonotype was recorded many times. The V gene is TRBV28, the J gene TRBJ2-5, with TRBD1 matching 8 bases. Germline values: CDR1 MDHEN, CDR2 SYDVKM. The J segment lost 0 bases and the V segment lost 4 bases, leaving 4 bases of the junction unmatched. The CDR3 consists of 15 residues. The CDR3 DNA is TGTGCCAGCAGTTCGGACAGGGAGTACCAAGAGACCCAGTACTTC. It is translated as CASSSDREYQETQYF.

Only a few counts were recorded for this clonotype. The chain joins TRBV5-1 to TRBJ2-3, with D uncertain. Germline lookup yields CDR1 SGHRS and CDR2 YFSETQ. This CDR3 is built from 13 residues. Trimming removed 3 bases from V and 2 bases from J, with 7 bases in between. Here the CDR3 DNA reads TGCGCCAGCAGCTGGGTCCACACAGATACGCAGTATTTT. Translating gives CASSWVHTDTQYF.

The chain uses TRBV4-1 and TRBJ2-7; 9 bases match TRBD2. V shed 0 bases, J shed 2 bases, and the junction held 5 bases outside the gene matches. This CDR3 has 16 amino acids. Germline values: CDR1 MGHRA, CDR2 YSYEKL. CDR3 DNA sequence: TGCGCCAGCAGCCAAGAGGGACTAGCAGGGGCCTACGAGCAGTACTTC. Its translation: CASSQEGLAGAYEQYF.

This clonotype has a count of ten or more. Here the CDR3 DNA reads TGTGCCAGATCGAACGAGCTCGGGGAGGCCGGGGAGCTGTTTTTT. Protein sequence: CARSNELGEAGELFF. The chain links TRBV2 to TRBJ2-2; TRBD2 might be the D (6 bases). The CDR3 covers 15 residues. The germline CDR1 and CDR2 sequences are SNHLY and FYNNEI. V lost 9 bases to trimming and J lost 6 bases, with 20 bases between them.

This clonotype has at least ten counts. The rearrangement uses TRBV3-1 and TRBJ2-1; 11 nucleotides align to TRBD1. Germline assignment: CDR1 LGHDT and CDR2 YNNKEL (reference sequence). The CDR3 runs 15 residues. The J segment lost 5 bases and the V segment lost 4 bases, leaving 4 bases of the junction unmatched. In nucleotides, the CDR3 is TGTGCCAGCAGCCCTTGGACAGGGGGCAACAATGAGCAGTTCTTC. This encodes CASSPWTGGNNEQFF.

In its sample, this clonotype was seen many times. This sequence joins TRBV5-5 and TRBJ2-7; no firm D call. This CDR3 has 14 residues. Trimming pared 1 base from V and 3 bases from J, leaving 11 bases between. From germline, CDR1 is SGHKS and CDR2 YYEKEE (reference sequence). For the CDR3, the DNA is TGTGCCAGCAGCTTGATGCAGGTAGTCTACGAGCAGTACTTC. Translating gives CASSLMQVVYEQYF.

As for this clonotype: A read error may be the cause here, since a much bigger clone is one base away. The chain is built from TRBV3-1 and TRBJ2-1; 11 bases match TRBD2. The CDR3 loop spans 17 amino acids. Germline values: CDR1 LGHDT, CDR2 YNNKEL (reference sequence). CDR3 region: CASSQELAGVFYNKQFF. The CDR3 region has the DNA TGTGCCAGCAGCCAAGAACTAGCGGGAGTGTTTTACAATAAGCAGTTCTTC.

This clonotype was seen at least ten times. The chain recombines TRBV7-9 with TRBJ2-7; D perhaps matches TRBD2 (6 bases). The length of the CDR3 is 16 residues. V dropped 2 bases and J dropped 2 bases, with 16 bases sitting between them. Germline lookup yields CDR1 SEHNR and CDR2 FQNEAQ (reference sequence). CDR3 loop: CASSLMAGSRAYEQYF. CDR3 sequence (DNA): TGTGCCAGCAGCTTAATGGCCGGGAGTCGAGCCTACGAGCAGTACTTC.

This CDR3 reads CSARDPGQGPYEQYF. The CDR3 DNA follows: TGCAGTGCTAGAGATCCGGGACAGGGGCCCTACGAGCAGTACTTC. The chain combines TRBV20-1 with TRBJ2-7, with 10 bases aligning to TRBD1. This CDR3 region has 15 residues. V shed 0 bases and J 2 bases; nucleotides not matched to a gene: 4. Germline lookup yields CDR1 DFQATT and CDR2 SNEGSKA (reference sequence).

The rearrangement joins TRBV28 to TRBJ1-2; 7 nucleotides match TRBD1. The CDR3 has 17 residues. Germline V gives CDR1 MDHEN, CDR2 SYDVKM. J lost 0 bases, V lost 4 bases, and 11 bases had no gene match. CDR3 DNA sequence: TGTGCCAGCAGTTCCGCAGGGGGGCAATACCCTAACTATGGCTACACCTTC. As protein: CASSSAGGQYPNYGYTF.

This clonotype appeared a few times. The chain couples TRBV4-2 to TRBJ2-3, with 7 bases aligning to TRBD2. CDR1 and CDR2 (germline): LGHNA, YNFKEQ. After removal of 1 base from V and 2 bases from J, the junction contained 6 bases not matched to a gene. This CDR3 is built from 16 residues. The DNA for the CDR3 is TGTGCCAGCAGCCAAGGGATGGCGGGAGCCACAGATACGCAGTATTTT. Amino acids: CASSQGMAGATDTQYF.

This clonotype was seen at least ten times. The chain couples TRBV11-2 to TRBJ2-1; D is possibly TRBD2 (6 bases). Germline assignment: CDR1 SGHAT and CDR2 FQNNGV. V was trimmed by 1 base and J by 7 bases, leaving 14 bases between them. The CDR3 extends over 15 amino acids. DNA for the CDR3: TGTGCCAGCAGCTTAGGGGCTAGCGTGGTAAATGAGCAGTTCTTC. It is translated as CASSLGASVVNEQFF.

This clonotype appeared a few times. The rearrangement links TRBV30 to TRBJ2-3; TRBD2 matches at 12 bases. The CDR3 contains 15 residues. The ends lost 2 bases at V and 3 bases at J; junction bases unmatched: 3. Germline V CDR1 and CDR2: GTSNPN, SVGIG (reference sequence). CDR3 region: CAWSLAGGPTDTQYF. Written as DNA, the CDR3 is TGTGCCTGGAGTCTAGCGGGAGGGCCAACAGATACGCAGTATTTT.

This sequence joins TRBV7-2 and TRBJ1-2; 7 bases map to TRBD1. V lost 2 bases to trimming and J lost 5 bases; unmatched junction nucleotides: 14. CDR1 and CDR2 from the germline V gene are SGHTA and FQGNSA. This CDR3 region has 17 residues. This chain's CDR3 is CASSLYPSGGIGYGYTF. CDR3 nucleotides: TGTGCCAGCAGCTTATACCCCTCAGGGGGTATTGGTTATGGCTACACCTTC.

This clonotype was found many times. The V call is TRBV5-1, the J call TRBJ2-7, with 13 bases aligning to TRBD2. CDR3 length: 14 amino acids. The V segment lost 3 bases and the J segment 7 bases; nucleotides outside the gene matches: 4. Germline CDR1 is SGHRS and CDR2 is YFSETQ. Here the CDR3 reads CASSWTSGSWEQYF. CDR3 in DNA: TGCGCCAGCAGCTGGACTAGCGGGAGTTGGGAGCAGTACTTC.

The sample holds a few counts of this clonotype. The CDR3 DNA is TGTGCCAGCTCCCTTAAGGGGGAAAGCAATCAGCCCCAGCATTTT. This encodes CASSLKGESNQPQHF. The chain carries TRBV28 and TRBJ1-5, with D possibly matching TRBD1 (6 bases). V was shortened by 8 bases and J by 1 base, with 15 bases between the two germline ends. Germline V lookup: CDR1 MDHEN, CDR2 SYDVKM. This CDR3 contains 15 residues.

This clonotype was counted between two and nine times. V is TRBV18 and J is TRBJ2-1; 8 nucleotides agree with TRBD2. J gave up 8 bases and V 3 bases, and 21 bases lay outside the gene matches. The CDR3 has 19 residues. The V gene's germline CDR1 is KGHSH and CDR2 LQKENI. The CDR3 region has the DNA TGTGCCAGCTCACCCCGTGAAGTGAGTCGTGCGGGAGGTGTGGATGAGCAGTTCTTC. It encodes CASSPREVSRAGGVDEQFF.